These 15 T cell receptor beta chains came from one sample sequenced in a study of T-cell reconstitution after alpha-beta-depleted transplantation in children. Researchers prepared the TCRbeta library using unique molecular identifiers, the study reports. TCRdb re-called the PCR reads with MiXCR, one entry per CDR3 protein. The sample yields about 610,000 distinct CDR3 sequences, roughly a tenth seen once. The sample consisted of PBMCs from the stem cell graft donor, taken from the stem cell graft. These receptor sequences come from a human donor who donated a stem cell graft to a child with acute myeloid leukemia.

This clonotype was recorded many times. The chain recombines TRBV15 with TRBJ2-5, with 11 bases aligning to TRBD2. Unmatched junction bases numbered 13, after V lost 5 bases and J lost 2 bases. Germline V gene sequence: CDR1 LNHNV, CDR2 YYDKDF (reference sequence). There are 18 residues in the CDR3. The CDR3 sequence is CATSSRTIAGGPQETQYF. CDR3 sequence (DNA): TGTGCCACCAGCTCCCGAACTATAGCGGGAGGGCCGCAAGAGACCCAGTACTTC.

J is TRBJ2-1 and V is TRBV20-1; 8 bases are a match to TRBD2. CDR1 and CDR2 (germline): DFQATT, SNEGSKA (reference sequence). This CDR3 region has 17 residues. The V gene end was trimmed by 5 bases and the J gene end by 2 bases; junction bases not matched to a gene: 14. In nucleotides, the CDR3 is TGCAGTGCTCCGCCCTCCCAACCGGGAGGGACCTACAATGAGCAGTTCTTC. Translated: CSAPPSQPGGTYNEQFF.

This clonotype has a count of ten or more. Germline is not matched at one junction end, which may reflect a read error. The CDR3 nucleotides read TGTGCCAGCAGCTACGGACGGACCTACGCGCAGTACTTC. Its protein product is CASSYGRTYAQYF. V is TRBV5-6 and J is TRBJ2-7; D gene ambiguous. Germline-derived CDR1 and CDR2 are SGHDT and YYEEEE. This CDR3 has 13 residues.

V gene TRBV7-9 combines with J gene TRBJ2-7; no reliable D call. Trimming took 3 bases from V and 2 from J, leaving 14 bases between them. The CDR3 is 15 amino acids. The germline V gene encodes CDR1 SEHNR and CDR2 FQNEAQ (reference sequence). DNA of the CDR3: TGTGCCAGCAGCTTCGGGCGTCCGTCCGCCTACGAGCAGTACTTC. Its protein product is CASSFGRPSAYEQYF.

The chain combines TRBV28 with TRBJ2-5; TRBD1 matches 8 bases. Trimming cost V 6 bases and J 1 base; bases outside gene matches: 7. Germline CDR1 and CDR2: MDHEN and SYDVKM. The CDR3 is 15 amino acids. DNA for the CDR3: TGTGCCAGCAGCCGCATAGGGACAGGCCAAGAGACCCAGTACTTC. This sequence encodes CASSRIGTGQETQYF. Together with reference TRBV28 and TRBJ2-5, the CDR3 gives the full variable domain: DVKVTQSSRYLVKRTGEKVFLECVQDMDHENMFWYRQDPGLGLRLIYFSYDVKMKEKGDIPEGYSVSREKKERFSLILESASTNQTSMYLCASSRIGTGQETQYFGPGTRLLVL.

This clonotype was seen only a few times. The rearrangement uses TRBV5-1 and TRBJ1-1, with 7 bases matching TRBD1. Germline CDR1 reads SGHRS; CDR2 reads YFSETQ. The length of the CDR3 is 16 residues. V lost 0 bases and J lost 2; bases outside the gene matches: 7. The DNA of the CDR3 is TGCGCCAGCAGCTTGGGTGGGACAGATACAAACACTGAAGCTTTCTTT. Amino acids: CASSLGGTDTNTEAFF.

Only a few counts were recorded for this clonotype. This rearrangement joins TRBV29-1 to TRBJ2-5; D unresolved. Trimming removed 4 bases at V and 5 bases at J, with 11 bases between. Per germline, CDR1 SQVTM and CDR2 ANQGSEA. The CDR3 contains 12 residues. CDR3 in DNA: TGCAGCGTTGGTCTAGTGGGGGAGACCCAGTACTTC. Its protein is CSVGLVGETQYF.

This clonotype showed up many times. V gene TRBV29-1 combines with J gene TRBJ1-1; TRBD1 is a possible D gene (6 bases). CDR3 size: 13 residues. Per germline, CDR1 SQVTM and CDR2 ANQGSEA. V gave up 5 bases and J gave up 6 bases, with 16 bases separating them. CDR3 DNA: TGCAGCGTTCTACCCTGGGGGGCGGCTGAAGCTTTCTTT. Its translation is CSVLPWGAAEAFF.

The rearrangement joins TRBV5-1 to TRBJ2-3; maybe TRBD2 (6 bases). The CDR3 consists of 12 residues. CDR1 is SGHRS, CDR2 YFSETQ, per germline. V was cut by 7 bases and J by 2 bases, with 8 bases left in between. CDR3 loop: CASRGDTDTQYF. CDR3 nucleotide sequence: TGCGCCAGCCGCGGGGACACAGATACGCAGTATTTT.

This clonotype appeared a few times. The V gene is TRBV20-1, the J gene TRBJ2-5; perhaps TRBD1 as D (7 bases). The ends were cut back, 6 bases at V and 1 base at J, with 21 bases in the middle. The germline gives CDR1 DFQATT, CDR2 SNEGSKA (reference sequence). The CDR3 length is 16 residues. This CDR3 reads CSASKGAAGIQETQYF. For the CDR3, the DNA is TGCAGTGCCAGCAAGGGGGCGGCGGGGATCCAAGAGACCCAGTACTTC.

This clonotype was counted only a few times. V usage is TRBV5-1 and J usage is TRBJ2-5; D might be TRBD1 or TRBD2, each matching 5 bases. CDR3 length equals 15 residues. Germline lookup yields CDR1 SGHRS and CDR2 YFSETQ. The V end lost 4 bases, the J end lost 2 bases, and 15 bases lay between the germline ends. The CDR3 reads CASSLEGNKQETQYF. CDR3 coding DNA: TGCGCCAGCAGCCTTGAGGGGAACAAACAAGAGACCCAGTACTTC.

The chain links TRBV3-1 to TRBJ2-7; D may be TRBD2 (5 bases). In germline, CDR1 is LGHDT, CDR2 YNNKEL (reference sequence). Trimming took 3 bases from V and 4 from J, leaving 13 bases between them. This CDR3 comprises 14 residues. The CDR3: CASSQRGSGYEQYF. The CDR3 DNA sequence: TGTGCCAGCAGCCAGAGAGGGAGTGGGTACGAGCAGTACTTC.

This clonotype was counted many times. V is TRBV7-9 and J is TRBJ2-7; tentatively, D is TRBD1 (6 bases). Trimming stripped 1 base from V and 1 base from J, with 14 bases between. This CDR3 is built from 16 residues. The germline CDR1 and CDR2 sequences are SEHNR and FQNEAQ (reference sequence). CDR3 in amino acids: CASSLVGQGPSYEQYF. Here the CDR3 DNA reads TGTGCCAGCAGCTTAGTGGGGCAGGGGCCTTCCTACGAGCAGTACTTC.

This clonotype was detected ten times or more. The chain has TRBV15 and TRBJ1-2, with D uncertain. The V gene lost 0 bases and the J gene lost 8 bases, with 13 bases spanning the gap. Germline lookup yields CDR1 LNHNV and CDR2 YYDKDF (reference sequence). The CDR3 has 14 amino acids. This chain's CDR3 is CATSRDRTRPGYTF. The CDR3 nucleotides read TGTGCCACCAGCAGAGATCGGACGAGACCCGGCTACACCTTC.

V and J are TRBV4-3 and TRBJ2-3, with 7 bases aligning to TRBD1. Germline V lookup: CDR1 LGHNA, CDR2 YSLEER. The CDR3 has 15 residues. V lost 3 bases and J lost 4; bases outside the gene matches: 7. The CDR3 spells CASSQEGGRADTQYF. The CDR3 DNA sequence: TGCGCCAGCAGCCAGGAAGGGGGCAGGGCAGATACGCAGTATTTT.